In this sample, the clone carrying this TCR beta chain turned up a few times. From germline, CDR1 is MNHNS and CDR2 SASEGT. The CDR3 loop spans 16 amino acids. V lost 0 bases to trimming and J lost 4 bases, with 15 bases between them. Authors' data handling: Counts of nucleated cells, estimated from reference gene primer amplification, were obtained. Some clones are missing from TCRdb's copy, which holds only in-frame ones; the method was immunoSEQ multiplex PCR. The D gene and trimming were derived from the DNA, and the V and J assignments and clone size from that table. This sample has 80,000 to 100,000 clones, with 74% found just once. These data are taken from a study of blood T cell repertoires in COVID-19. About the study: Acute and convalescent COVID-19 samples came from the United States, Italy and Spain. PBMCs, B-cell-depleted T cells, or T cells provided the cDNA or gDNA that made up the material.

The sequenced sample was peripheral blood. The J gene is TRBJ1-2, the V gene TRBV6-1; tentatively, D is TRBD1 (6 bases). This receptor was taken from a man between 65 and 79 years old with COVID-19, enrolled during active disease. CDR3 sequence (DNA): TGTGCCAGCAGTGAAGCGGTTGGAACAGGGTTCTATGGCTACACCTTC. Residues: CASSEAVGTGFYGYTF.